This record looks at one TCR beta chain sequence and its context. These data are taken from a study of control samples from healthy donors and cancer patients. Assay used: immunoSEQ multiplex PCR; TCRdb lists only in-frame clones, some missing. The sample contains 160,000 or so clones, approximately 96% of which appear only once. The V and J ends lost 0 bases and 14 bases respectively, with 14 bases between them. The CDR3 is made up of 12 amino acids. Germline values: CDR1 SGHRS, CDR2 YFSETQ. V and J are TRBV5-1 and TRBJ1-2; D uncertain. The receptor comes from a woman under 40 in good health. The sequencing input was blood. CDR3 in DNA: TGCGCCAGCAGCTTGGGTTCAACCCTGGGGACCTTC. Translated, it gives CASSLGSTLGTF. Variable domain in full (rest from reference TRBV5-1 and TRBJ1-2): KAGVTQTPRYLIKTRGQQVTLSCSPISGHRSVSWYQQTPGQGLQFLFEYFSETQRNKGNFPGRFSGRQFSNSRSEMNVSTLELGDSALYLCASSLGSTLGTFGSGTRLTVV.